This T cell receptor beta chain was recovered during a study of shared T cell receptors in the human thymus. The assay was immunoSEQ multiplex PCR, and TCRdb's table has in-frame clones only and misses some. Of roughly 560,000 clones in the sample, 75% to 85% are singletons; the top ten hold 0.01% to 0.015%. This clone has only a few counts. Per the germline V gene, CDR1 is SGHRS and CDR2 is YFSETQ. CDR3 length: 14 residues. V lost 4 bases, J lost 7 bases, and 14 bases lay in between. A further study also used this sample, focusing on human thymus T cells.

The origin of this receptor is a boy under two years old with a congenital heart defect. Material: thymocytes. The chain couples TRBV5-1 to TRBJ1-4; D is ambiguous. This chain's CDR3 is CASSTFLGGEKLFF. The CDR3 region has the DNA TGCGCCAGCAGCACATTCCTAGGAGGTGAAAAACTGTTTTTT.